Below, 32 T cell receptor beta chains from the same sample are listed, as sequenced in a study of beta chain features in type 1 diabetes. Study observations and caveats: There was a moderate but significant shortening of TCRB CDR3s in all four CD4+ subsets of Type 1 diabetes patients.

Reverse transcribing all isolated RNA meant expressed TCRB transcripts were sequenced. Clones were sequenced by immunoSEQ multiplex PCR, and TCRdb holds only the in-frame ones, with some missing. The table lists a few hundred thousand clones, less than 30% of them singletons. These TCRs are of unknown antigen specificity. Material for sequencing was naive CD4+ T cells from blood. All receptors come from a woman between 25 and 40 years old with type 1 diabetes.

This clone turned up a few times. V is TRBV7-3 and J is TRBJ2-3; no clear D gene. The CDR3 totals 11 residues. In germline, CDR1 is SGHTA, CDR2 FQGTGA. The V and J ends lost 3 bases and 5 bases respectively, with 3 bases between them. CDR3 protein: CASSFGDTQYF. For the CDR3, the DNA is TGTGCCAGCAGCTTCGGAGATACGCAGTATTTT.

This clone was seen a few times. This sequence joins TRBV5-1 and TRBJ2-3; D possibly corresponds to TRBD2 (6 bases). V was clipped by 4 bases and J by 4 bases, with 13 bases between them. The CDR3 length is 14 residues. Germline assignment: CDR1 SGHRS and CDR2 YFSETQ. In DNA form, the CDR3 reads TGCGCCAGCAGCCCTAGACTAGTGGCAGATACGCAGTATTTT. Its protein is CASSPRLVADTQYF.

The chain links TRBV11-3 to TRBJ2-5, with TRBD2 matching 13 bases. The CDR3 runs to 15 residues. V was clipped by 4 bases and J by 2 bases; unmatched bases: 1. In germline, CDR1 is SGHNT, CDR2 YENEEA. CDR3 nucleotides: TGTGCCAGCAGCTCGGGACTAGCGGGGCAAGAGACCCAGTACTTC. Amino acid sequence: CASSSGLAGQETQYF. The full variable domain, in which reference TRBV11-3 and TRBJ2-5 provide the parts outside the CDR3, is EAGVVQSPRYKIIEKKQPVAFWCNPISGHNTLYWYLQNLGQGPELLIRYENEEAVDDSQLPKDRFSAERLKGVDSTLKIQPAELGDSAVYLCASSSGLAGQETQYFGPGTRLLVL.

The rearrangement uses TRBV30 and TRBJ2-7; TRBD2 agrees at 14 bases. V shed 1 base, J shed 4 bases, and the junction held 3 bases outside the gene matches. The CDR3 has 15 amino acids. Germline values: CDR1 GTSNPN, CDR2 SVGIG (reference sequence). The CDR3: CAWSGGLAGEYEQYF. The CDR3, as DNA: TGTGCCTGGAGTGGGGGACTAGCGGGAGAGTACGAGCAGTACTTC.

The chain joins TRBV27 to TRBJ2-5, with TRBD2 identical over 7 bases. Losses at the gene ends were 2 bases for V and 5 bases for J; bases not matched to a gene: 5. There are 14 residues in the CDR3. The germline CDR1 and CDR2 sequences are MNHEY and SMNVEV (reference sequence). The CDR3 DNA follows: TGTGCCAGCAGTTTACGGGGGGTTGAGGAGACCCAGTACTTC. Translated, it gives CASSLRGVEETQYF.

This clone was observed a few times. The chain carries TRBV14 and TRBJ2-2; D not resolved. The length of the CDR3 is 14 residues. The V gene's germline CDR1 is SGHDN and CDR2 FVKESK. V was clipped by 2 bases and J by 6 bases, with 10 bases between them. The CDR3 loop is CASSQHGEAGELFF. The DNA for the CDR3 is TGTGCCAGCAGCCAACACGGAGAGGCCGGGGAGCTGTTTTTT.

The chain employs TRBV11-2 and TRBJ2-1, with 13 bases fitting TRBD2. The germline CDR1 and CDR2 sequences are SGHAT and FQNNGV. Trimming cost V 4 bases and J 14 bases; bases outside gene matches: 5. CDR3 length: 13 residues. DNA for the CDR3: TGTGCCAGCAGCTCTGGGACTAGCGGGATGGAGTTCTTC. Encoded protein: CASSSGTSGMEFF.

The chain recombines TRBV19 with TRBJ1-2; no clear D. Trimming removed 5 bases at V and 4 bases at J, with 5 bases between. Germline V gives CDR1 LNHDA, CDR2 SQIVND (reference sequence). CDR3 size: 11 residues. In DNA, the CDR3 is TGTGCCAGTAGTCACAGCTATGGCTACACCTTC. It is translated as CASSHSYGYTF.

V gene TRBV2 combines with J gene TRBJ1-2; 7 bases fit TRBD1. Trimming removed 7 bases from V and 0 bases from J; junction bases left unmatched: 8. Germline CDR1 is SNHLY and CDR2 is FYNNEI. The length of the CDR3 is 15 residues. The CDR3 loop is CASKLGQSPNYGYTF. The DNA of the CDR3 is TGTGCCAGCAAATTGGGACAGTCACCTAACTATGGCTACACCTTC.

V gene TRBV29-1 combines with J gene TRBJ2-5; 10 bases agree with TRBD2. The V and J ends lost 4 bases and 5 bases, in that order; junction bases with no gene match: 4. The CDR3 has 13 residues. Per the germline V gene, CDR1 is SQVTM and CDR2 is ANQGSEA. The CDR3 nucleotides are TGCAGCGTTGTAATTAGCGGGAGGGAGACCCAGTACTTC. The encoded protein is CSVVISGRETQYF. Full variable domain (missing parts from reference TRBV29-1 and TRBJ2-5): SAVISQKPSRDICQRGTSLTIQCQVDSQVTMMFWYRQQPGQSLTLIATANQGSEATYESGFVIDKFPISRPNLTFSTLTVSNMSPEDSSIYLCSVVISGRETQYFGPGTRLLVL.

This clone was counted between two and nine times. This chain links TRBV5-1 with TRBJ2-4; D not resolved. V lost 3 bases, J lost 0 bases, and 4 bases lay in between. Germline V gene sequence: CDR1 SGHRS, CDR2 YFSETQ. The CDR3 is made up of 13 amino acids. The CDR3 protein is CASSSGAKNIQYF. CDR3 DNA: TGCGCCAGCAGCTCGGGAGCCAAAAACATTCAGTACTTC. The complete variable domain, with remaining parts taken from reference TRBV5-1 and TRBJ2-4, reads KAGVTQTPRYLIKTRGQQVTLSCSPISGHRSVSWYQQTPGQGLQFLFEYFSETQRNKGNFPGRFSGRQFSNSRSEMNVSTLELGDSALYLCASSSGAKNIQYFGAGTRLSVL.

The CDR3 region is CASSLQGAGSNQPQHF. The CDR3 bases are TGTGCCAGCTCTCTTCAGGGGGCAGGTAGCAATCAGCCCCAGCATTTT. The rearrangement uses TRBV18 and TRBJ1-5, with 8 nucleotides matching TRBD1. Germline CDR1 reads KGHSH; CDR2 reads LQKENI. CDR3 size: 16 residues. Trimming took 6 bases from V and 0 from J; bases not matched to a gene: 7.

The gene calls are TRBV19 and TRBJ1-5; no definite D call. The CDR3 extends over 14 amino acids. The ends were cut back, 7 bases at V and 1 base at J, with 11 bases in the middle. Per the germline V gene, CDR1 is LNHDA and CDR2 is SQIVND (reference sequence). CDR3 nucleotide sequence: TGTGCCAGTAAGTTTTCCGGGAGCAATCAGCCCCAGCATTTT. Residues: CASKFSGSNQPQHF.

V and J are TRBV5-1 and TRBJ2-2; 7 nucleotides line up with TRBD1. The CDR3 totals 18 residues. V lost 1 base, J lost 0 bases, and 9 bases stayed unmatched. In germline, CDR1 is SGHRS, CDR2 YFSETQ. The CDR3 loop is CASSLSTQGTPNTGELFF. CDR3 coding DNA: TGCGCCAGCAGCTTGTCGACACAGGGGACCCCGAACACCGGGGAGCTGTTTTTT.

The CDR3 sequence is CASSFTGNQPQHF. CDR3 nucleotides: TGTGCCAGCAGTTTTACGGGCAATCAGCCCCAGCATTTT. The chain joins TRBV28 to TRBJ1-5; D is unclear. The CDR3 covers 13 residues. V lost 3 bases and J lost 2, with 5 bases in between. Germline values: CDR1 MDHEN, CDR2 SYDVKM. Filled out from reference TRBV28 and TRBJ1-5, the complete variable domain reads DVKVTQSSRYLVKRTGEKVFLECVQDMDHENMFWYRQDPGLGLRLIYFSYDVKMKEKGDIPEGYSVSREKKERFSLILESASTNQTSMYLCASSFTGNQPQHFGDGTRLSIL.

This rearrangement joins TRBV4-1 to TRBJ2-5; no clear D gene. From germline, CDR1 is MGHRA and CDR2 YSYEKL. The ends were cut back, 3 bases at V and 8 bases at J, with 16 bases in the middle. The CDR3 is made up of 14 amino acids. The CDR3 protein is CASSHAGKETTQYF. As DNA, the CDR3 is TGCGCCAGCAGCCACGCAGGCAAAGAGACAACCCAGTACTTC.

The rearrangement links TRBV15 to TRBJ1-2; 8 bases agree with TRBD1. Germline lookup yields CDR1 LNHNV and CDR2 YYDKDF (reference sequence). The J segment lost 4 bases and the V segment lost 4 bases, leaving 5 bases of the junction unmatched. The CDR3 length is 14 residues. CDR3 nucleotides: TGTGCCACCAGCACCCGGACAGGGATCTATGGCTACACCTTC. This encodes CATSTRTGIYGYTF.

In its sample, this clone was seen a few times. This sequence joins TRBV2 and TRBJ1-5; TRBD1 matches 7 bases. This CDR3 contains 14 residues. Germline loops: CDR1 SNHLY, CDR2 FYNNEI. J lost 2 bases, V lost 6 bases, and 4 bases had no gene match. The CDR3 loop reads CASSPDRGNQPQHF. The CDR3 nucleotides read TGTGCCAGCAGCCCTGACAGGGGCAATCAGCCCCAGCATTTT.

The chain uses TRBV27 and TRBJ1-2; D gene uncertain. V lost 6 bases, J lost 8 bases, and 16 bases lay in between. Germline values: CDR1 MNHEY, CDR2 SMNVEV (reference sequence). The CDR3 covers 13 residues. As DNA, the CDR3 is TGTGCCAGCAGCACCCCTTTACTCCGCGGCTACACCTTC. This encodes CASSTPLLRGYTF.

The genes are TRBV7-9 and TRBJ2-5; weak D call: TRBD1 (5 bases). The V gene lost 5 bases and the J gene lost 0 bases, with 25 bases spanning the gap. CDR1 is SEHNR, CDR2 FQNEAQ, per germline (reference sequence). The CDR3 has 19 residues. In DNA, the CDR3 is TGTGCCAGCAGCCTCACCATTACCGACAGTTTCCCGTACCAAGAGACCCAGTACTTC. Translated: CASSLTITDSFPYQETQYF. The full variable domain, its missing parts supplied by reference TRBV7-9 and TRBJ2-5, is DTGVSQNPRHKITKRGQNVTFRCDPISEHNRLYWYRQTLGQGPEFLTYFQNEAQLEKSRLLSDRFSAERPKGSFSTLEIQRTEQGDSAMYLCASSLTITDSFPYQETQYFGPGTRLLVL.

A few counts support this clone. This rearrangement joins TRBV9 to TRBJ2-2, with D possibly TRBD1 on 5 matching bases. V was clipped by 0 bases and J by 6 bases, with 12 bases between them. CDR1 and CDR2 from the germline V gene are SGDLS and YYNGEE. The CDR3 contains 15 residues. CDR3 nucleotide sequence: TGTGCCAGCAGCGTAGTTTCAGGGTATGCCGGGGAGCTGTTTTTT. Its protein is CASSVVSGYAGELFF.

This clone was seen a handful of times. This sequence joins TRBV27 and TRBJ2-2, with 9 bases lining up with TRBD1. The CDR3 is made up of 16 amino acids. The trim removed 7 bases at V and 4 bases at J, leaving 10 bases unmatched. Germline CDR1 is MNHEY and CDR2 is SMNVEV (reference sequence). The CDR3 sequence is CASTFRRTGVTGELFF. The DNA of the CDR3 is TGTGCCAGCACCTTTAGGCGGACAGGGGTCACCGGGGAGCTGTTTTTT.

The chain combines TRBV29-1 with TRBJ1-2; TRBD1 agrees at 10 bases. After removal of 4 bases from V and 8 bases from J, the junction contained 7 bases not matched to a gene. Germline V gene data show CDR1 as SQVTM and CDR2 as ANQGSEA. The CDR3 consists of 13 residues. CDR3 nucleotide sequence: TGCAGCGTTGTAGGGACAGGGGCGGGCGGCTACACCTTC. Encoded protein: CSVVGTGAGGYTF. Supplemented by reference TRBV29-1 and TRBJ1-2, the full variable domain reads SAVISQKPSRDICQRGTSLTIQCQVDSQVTMMFWYRQQPGQSLTLIATANQGSEATYESGFVIDKFPISRPNLTFSTLTVSNMSPEDSSIYLCSVVGTGAGGYTFGSGTRLTVV.

The chain carries TRBV5-1 and TRBJ2-7; TRBD2 aligns across 7 bases. CDR1 and CDR2 (germline): SGHRS, YFSETQ. The CDR3 consists of 14 residues. V shed 0 bases and J 2 bases; nucleotides not matched to a gene: 2. For the CDR3, the DNA is TGCGCCAGCAGCTTGGCCAGCGGGACCTACGAGCAGTACTTC. Amino acid sequence: CASSLASGTYEQYF.

Only a few counts were recorded for this clone. V usage is TRBV30 and J usage is TRBJ2-1, with D possibly TRBD2 on 6 matching bases. The CDR3 runs 14 residues. The germline V and J ends were trimmed by 3 bases and 8 bases, with 17 bases remaining between them. In germline, CDR1 is GTSNPN, CDR2 SVGIG (reference sequence). CDR3 protein: CAWRVPAGRDEQFF. The DNA for the CDR3 is TGTGCCTGGAGAGTACCGGCGGGACGCGATGAGCAGTTCTTC.

This rearrangement joins TRBV21-1 to TRBJ2-1; TRBD1, the table's D call, lacks a check against the DNA. TRBV21-1 is reported as a pseudogene. The CDR3 sequence is 14 residues long. DNA of the CDR3: TGTGCCAGCAGCAAAAAGGAAGACACAAATGAGCAGTTCTTC. Amino acid sequence: CASSKKEDTNEQFF.

The chain recombines TRBV5-1 with TRBJ2-5; 7 bases are a match to TRBD1. With 0 bases clipped from V and 1 base from J, the junction kept 6 bases outside the gene matches. This CDR3 has 16 amino acids. CDR1 and CDR2 (germline): SGHRS, YFSETQ. CDR3 DNA: TGCGCCAGCAGCTTGGTGTACGGACAGGTCCAAGAGACCCAGTACTTC. This translates into CASSLVYGQVQETQYF. The full variable domain, with the rest looked up from reference TRBV5-1 and TRBJ2-5, is KAGVTQTPRYLIKTRGQQVTLSCSPISGHRSVSWYQQTPGQGLQFLFEYFSETQRNKGNFPGRFSGRQFSNSRSEMNVSTLELGDSALYLCASSLVYGQVQETQYFGPGTRLLVL.

CDR3 residues: CASRLLGDTQYF. DNA for the CDR3: TGTGCCAGCAGACTCCTAGGAGATACGCAGTATTTT. The V call is TRBV28, the J call TRBJ2-3; D is uncertain. Trimming took off 6 bases at V and 5 bases at J, with 9 bases between the two ends. The CDR3 covers 12 residues. Germline V lookup: CDR1 MDHEN, CDR2 SYDVKM.

This clone was counted between two and nine times. This rearrangement joins TRBV19 to TRBJ2-5; 8 nucleotides line up with TRBD2. CDR1 and CDR2 from the germline V gene are LNHDA and SQIVND (reference sequence). The J segment lost 0 bases and the V segment lost 5 bases, leaving 14 bases of the junction unmatched. The CDR3 covers 18 residues. The CDR3 sequence is CASSRRGTASGYQETQYF. CDR3 bases: TGTGCCAGTAGTCGGCGCGGCACGGCTAGCGGGTACCAAGAGACCCAGTACTTC.

This clone appeared a few times. The chain couples TRBV7-3 to TRBJ2-6, with a weak D call TRBD1 (5 bases). Germline loops: CDR1 SGHTA, CDR2 FQGTGA. This CDR3 contains 17 residues. Between the trimmed V and J ends, which lost 3 bases and 0 bases, there was a span of 12 bases. CDR3 in amino acids: CASSFTGSSSGANVLTF. The CDR3 DNA is TGTGCCAGCAGCTTTACAGGCTCAAGCTCTGGGGCCAACGTCCTGACTTTC.

The chain links TRBV19 to TRBJ2-6; no clear D gene. Trimming pared 5 bases from V and 0 bases from J, leaving 11 bases between. CDR1 LNHDA and CDR2 SQIVND come from the germline V gene (reference sequence). CDR3 length: 16 residues. This chain's CDR3 is CASSPYAGSGANVLTF. The DNA for the CDR3 is TGTGCCAGTAGTCCCTACGCCGGCTCTGGGGCCAACGTCCTGACTTTC.

This clone was observed a few times. The chain recombines TRBV15 with TRBJ1-5, with TRBD1 as a possible D gene (5 bases). The CDR3 is 15 amino acids. Trimming removed 1 base at V and 6 bases at J, with 13 bases between. Germline V lookup: CDR1 LNHNV, CDR2 YYDKDF (reference sequence). The DNA of the CDR3 is TGTGCCACCAGCAGAGTGTCCAGGGTGCCTCAGCCCCAGCATTTT. This codes for CATSRVSRVPQPQHF.